Presented here are 10 T cell receptor beta chains from one specimen sequenced in a study of blood T cell repertoires in COVID-19. The protocol was immunoSEQ multiplex PCR, while the TCRdb copy is restricted to in-frame clones and leaves out a portion. The repertoire holds about 140,000 clones, more than 60% seen once, with around 17% in the top ten. Material: peripheral blood. These receptors were obtained from a man in his forties or fifties with acute or convalescent COVID-19.

This clone was seen only a few times. The V and J genes are TRBV4-1 and TRBJ1-2, with a tentative D call TRBD1 (5 bases). V lost 1 base and J lost 4, with 10 bases in between. The CDR3 runs to 14 residues. Germline lookup yields CDR1 MGHRA and CDR2 YSYEKL. The CDR3 loop is CASSQAQGPYGYTF. The CDR3 DNA reads as TGCGCCAGCAGCCAAGCCCAGGGTCCCTATGGCTACACCTTC.

The chain links TRBV5-1 to TRBJ2-4; possibly TRBD2 for D (6 bases). CDR1 SGHRS and CDR2 YFSETQ come from the germline V gene. The ends were cut back, 7 bases at V and 0 bases at J, with 17 bases in the middle. This CDR3 comprises 16 residues. Here the CDR3 reads CASATGGELAKNIQYF. Here the CDR3 DNA reads TGCGCCAGCGCCACCGGCGGGGAGCTAGCCAAAAACATTCAGTACTTC.

The genes are TRBV6-5 and TRBJ1-2, with 9 bases lining up with TRBD1. Losses at the gene ends were 7 bases for V and 8 bases for J; bases not matched to a gene: 5. CDR1 MNHEY and CDR2 SVGAGI come from the germline V gene. This CDR3 contains 12 residues. Here the CDR3 DNA reads TGTGCCAGCAAGACAGGGGGAGGAGGCTACACCTTC. It is translated as CASKTGGGGYTF.

This clone occurred once. This CDR3 reads CASTRGAGRNSGANVLTF. In nucleotides, the CDR3 is TGTGCCAGCACCCGGGGGGCAGGGCGAAACTCTGGGGCCAACGTCCTGACTTTC. V usage is TRBV5-4 and J usage is TRBJ2-6; a possible D gene is TRBD2 (7 bases). V was trimmed by 6 bases and J by 0 bases, leaving 19 bases between them. This CDR3 has 18 residues. CDR1 and CDR2 (germline): SGHNT, YYREEE (reference sequence).

This clone has only one observation. The V call is TRBV11-2, the J call TRBJ1-6; D is ambiguous. The germline V gene encodes CDR1 SGHAT and CDR2 FQNNGV. CDR3 length equals 16 residues. V gave up 7 bases and J gave up 0 bases, with 13 bases separating them. Here the CDR3 reads CASTLLPSSYNSPLHF. In nucleotides, the CDR3 is TGTGCCAGCACCCTTCTTCCGAGCTCCTATAATTCACCCCTCCACTTT. Filled out from reference TRBV11-2 and TRBJ1-6, the complete variable domain reads EAGVAQSPRYKIIEKRQSVAFWCNPISGHATLYWYQQILGQGPKLLIQFQNNGVVDDSQLPKDRFSAERLKGVDSTLKIQPAKLEDSAVYLCASTLLPSSYNSPLHFGNGTRLTVT.

This rearrangement joins TRBV9 to TRBJ2-3; tentative D call: TRBD1 (7 bases). The germline V gene has CDR1 SGDLS and CDR2 YYNGEE. The V and J ends lost 0 bases and 2 bases respectively, with 13 bases between them. The CDR3 totals 16 residues. The CDR3 protein is CASSVEAGGSTDTQYF. The CDR3 DNA sequence: TGTGCCAGCAGCGTAGAGGCAGGGGGGTCCACAGATACGCAGTATTTT.

V and J are TRBV29-1 and TRBJ2-1, with 12 nucleotides matching TRBD1. With 0 bases clipped from V and 10 bases from J, the junction kept 7 bases outside the gene matches. The germline CDR1 and CDR2 sequences are SQVTM and ANQGSEA. The CDR3 extends over 15 amino acids. The CDR3 region has the DNA TGCAGCGTTGAAGAAACCGGGACAGGGGGCGTCGAGCAGTTCTTC. Amino acids: CSVEETGTGGVEQFF.

This clone was detected a few times. CDR3 nucleotides: TGCGCCAGCAGCACAGGAATCCAAAGGCTCGAGCAGTACGTC. Its translation: CASSTGIQRLEQYV. The chain recombines TRBV5-1 with TRBJ2-7; tentatively, D is TRBD1 (5 bases). Trimming cost V 4 bases and J 6 bases, with 17 bases left between them. The CDR3 spans 14 residues. CDR1 SGHRS and CDR2 YFSETQ come from the germline V gene.

This chain joins TRBV5-1 and TRBJ1-6, with D perhaps TRBD1 (6 bases). Germline values: CDR1 SGHRS, CDR2 YFSETQ. The CDR3 has 15 amino acids. Trimming cost V 0 bases and J 8 bases, with 12 bases left between them. The CDR3 bases are TGCGCCAGCAGCTTGGCCCCGGGGGGCGATTCACCCCTCCACTTT. It translates to CASSLAPGGDSPLHF.

The chain recombines TRBV29-1 with TRBJ2-7; D possibly corresponds to TRBD1 (5 bases). The germline CDR1 and CDR2 sequences are SQVTM and ANQGSEA. V lost 4 bases, J lost 1 base, and 14 bases lay in between. The CDR3 has 14 residues. The CDR3 here is CSVGGREKSYEQYV. CDR3 nucleotides: TGCAGCGTTGGGGGCAGAGAAAAGTCCTACGAGCAGTACGTC.